These 32 T cell receptor beta chains share one sample of origin, sequenced in a study of spatial heterogeneity in lung cancer. Using its own MiXCR run on the 5' RACE reads, TCRdb lists one record per CDR3 protein. This repertoire shows about 86,000 distinct CDR3 sequences, around an eighth found once; its top ten account for about 4.5%. The time point is: sample taken at primary tumor resection. Whole RNA obtained from tumor, nontumor lung or frozen PBMC underwent sequencing without sorting. Sequences were derived from PBMCs, sampled at surgery. The origin of the receptors is a male donor with early-stage non-small cell lung cancer.

CDR3 sequence: CASSLQASGLPVGANVLTF. The CDR3 DNA follows: TGTGCCAGCAGTTTACAGGCCTCTGGCCTCCCAGTCGGGGCCAACGTCCTGACTTTC. The V gene is TRBV27, the J gene TRBJ2-6, with D uncertain. The length of the CDR3 is 19 residues. CDR1 and CDR2 (germline): MNHEY, SMNVEV (reference sequence). V was trimmed by 2 bases and J by 4 bases, leaving 21 bases between them.

This clonotype was found a few times. The chain joins TRBV24-1 to TRBJ2-3; TRBD1 aligns across 7 bases. J lost 6 bases, V lost 3 bases, and 11 bases had no gene match. The CDR3 consists of 16 residues. Germline CDR1 reads KGHDR; CDR2 reads SFDVKD. The CDR3 nucleotides are TGTGCCACCAGTGATCCAACAGGGGTTGCGAGGGATACGCAGTATTTT. Translated: CATSDPTGVARDTQYF.

This clonotype was seen a few times. The chain combines TRBV4-1 with TRBJ2-1, with D tentatively TRBD2 (6 bases). Germline CDR1 is MGHRA and CDR2 is YSYEKL. The V and J ends lost 7 bases and 0 bases respectively, with 19 bases between them. The length of the CDR3 is 17 residues. CDR3 sequence: CASKEGSSGSSYNEQFF. CDR3 bases: TGCGCCAGCAAGGAGGGAAGTAGCGGTAGCTCCTACAATGAGCAGTTCTTC.

The chain has TRBV29-1 and TRBJ2-3; 7 bases are a match to TRBD1. The V segment lost 7 bases and the J segment 2 bases; nucleotides outside the gene matches: 6. CDR1 and CDR2 (germline): SQVTM, ANQGSEA. The CDR3 covers 13 residues. This chain's CDR3 is CSAGTAITDTQYF. CDR3 nucleotide sequence: TGCAGCGCCGGGACAGCTATCACAGATACGCAGTATTTT.

Only a few counts were recorded for this clonotype. This chain uses TRBV3-1 with TRBJ1-5; TRBD1 might be the D (6 bases). The CDR3 contains 12 residues. CDR1 and CDR2 from the germline V gene are LGHDT and YNNKEL (reference sequence). Trimming took off 5 bases at V and 5 bases at J, with 7 bases between the two ends. The CDR3 nucleotides are TGTGCCAGCAGCAACAGGGATCAGCCCCAGCATTTT. Translation gives CASSNRDQPQHF.

J is TRBJ2-7 and V is TRBV5-1, with 12 bases that match TRBD2. The ends lost 4 bases at V and 1 base at J; junction bases unmatched: 6. This CDR3 region has 16 residues. Germline V gene sequence: CDR1 SGHRS, CDR2 YFSETQ. CDR3 nucleotide sequence: TGCGCCAGCAGCCCCCCGACTAGCGGGAGTTCCTACGAGCAGTACTTC. This gives the protein CASSPPTSGSSYEQYF.

This clonotype was seen more than once but under ten times. The chain has TRBV6-5 and TRBJ2-1; 9 bases fit TRBD2. V dropped 1 base and J dropped 5; count of bases not matched to a gene: 9. CDR1 and CDR2 from the germline V gene are MNHEY and SVGAGI. The CDR3 extends over 17 amino acids. The CDR3 DNA is TGTGCCAGCAGTTACTATGGGGCGGGAGGGCCACACAATGAGCAGTTCTTC. Translation: CASSYYGAGGPHNEQFF.

J is TRBJ1-5 and V is TRBV28; 9 bases are shared with TRBD1. The V segment lost 5 bases and the J segment 3 bases; nucleotides outside the gene matches: 11. The CDR3 loop spans 17 amino acids. Per the germline V gene, CDR1 is MDHEN and CDR2 is SYDVKM. The CDR3 is CASSQPLQGADNQPQHF. The CDR3 DNA follows: TGTGCCAGCAGTCAACCCTTACAGGGGGCCGACAATCAGCCCCAGCATTTT. Using reference TRBV28 and TRBJ1-5 for the parts outside the CDR3, the full variable domain is DVKVTQSSRYLVKRTGEKVFLECVQDMDHENMFWYRQDPGLGLRLIYFSYDVKMKEKGDIPEGYSVSREKKERFSLILESASTNQTSMYLCASSQPLQGADNQPQHFGDGTRLSIL.

The J gene is TRBJ2-1, the V gene TRBV3-1, with D perhaps TRBD2 (6 bases). Trimming pared 1 base from V and 3 bases from J, leaving 10 bases between. The CDR3 has 15 residues. CDR1 LGHDT and CDR2 YNNKEL come from the germline V gene (reference sequence). In DNA form, the CDR3 reads TGTGCCAGCAGCCAAGTGGGGGGAGGCTACAATGAGCAGTTCTTC. Residues: CASSQVGGGYNEQFF.

This clonotype was picked up many times. The gene calls are TRBV5-6 and TRBJ1-5; no clear D. Germline CDR1 is SGHDT and CDR2 is YYEEEE. V lost 4 bases and J 5 bases, leaving 7 bases between the germline ends. The CDR3 has 12 amino acids. The CDR3 sequence is CASSDGHQPQHF. CDR3 DNA: TGTGCCAGCAGCGATGGTCATCAGCCCCAGCATTTT.

The rearrangement uses TRBV5-1 and TRBJ2-2; tentatively, D is TRBD1 (5 bases). The CDR3 sequence is 14 residues long. CDR1 is SGHRS, CDR2 YFSETQ, per germline. V shed 0 bases and J shed 4 bases, with 7 bases lying between them. The CDR3 nucleotides are TGCGCCAGCAGCTTGGGACAGTTCACCGGGGAGCTGTTTTTT. Its translation is CASSLGQFTGELFF.

This clonotype came up many times. The chain employs TRBV29-1 and TRBJ1-2; tentative D call: TRBD1 (5 bases). CDR3 length: 11 amino acids. The V and J ends lost 3 bases and 5 bases respectively, with 7 bases between them. Germline-derived CDR1 and CDR2 are SQVTM and ANQGSEA. Written as DNA, the CDR3 is TGCAGCGTTGAGCAGGGATATGGCTACACCTTC. Translating it yields CSVEQGYGYTF. Full variable domain (rest looked up from reference TRBV29-1 and TRBJ1-2): SAVISQKPSRDICQRGTSLTIQCQVDSQVTMMFWYRQQPGQSLTLIATANQGSEATYESGFVIDKFPISRPNLTFSTLTVSNMSPEDSSIYLCSVEQGYGYTFGSGTRLTVV.

This clonotype was detected only a few times. The chain employs TRBV7-9 and TRBJ2-2; TRBD2 agrees at 13 bases. Germline-derived CDR1 and CDR2 are SEHNR and FQNEAQ (reference sequence). Trimming took 8 bases from V and 2 from J; bases not matched to a gene: 14. This CDR3 spans 19 amino acids. The CDR3 loop is CASCYHGLAGAYNTGELFF. CDR3 DNA: TGTGCCAGCTGCTACCACGGACTAGCGGGGGCATATAACACCGGGGAGCTGTTTTTT.

The chain carries TRBV5-1 and TRBJ2-5, with TRBD2 identical over 8 bases. The CDR3 loop spans 15 amino acids. The germline gives CDR1 SGHRS, CDR2 YFSETQ. V lost 5 bases and J lost 3; bases outside the gene matches: 9. CDR3 sequence: CASRISGVDEETQYF. The DNA for the CDR3 is TGCGCCAGCAGAATTAGCGGGGTTGACGAAGAGACCCAGTACTTC.

This clonotype was counted between two and nine times. This chain connects TRBV3-1 to TRBJ2-7; D gene ambiguous. Trimming pared 0 bases from V and 2 bases from J, leaving 14 bases between. Germline-derived CDR1 and CDR2 are LGHDT and YNNKEL (reference sequence). The CDR3 is 16 amino acids. CDR3 coding DNA: TGTGCCAGCAGCCAAGATCGATCTCCAAATCCCTACGAGCAGTACTTC. Protein product: CASSQDRSPNPYEQYF.

The genes are TRBV25-1 and TRBJ2-7; D gene ambiguous. Per the germline V gene, CDR1 is MGHDK and CDR2 is SYGVNS. The CDR3 extends over 11 amino acids. V dropped 4 bases and J dropped 6 bases, with 7 bases sitting between them. CDR3 protein: CASSGEPEQYF. The CDR3 bases are TGTGCCAGCAGTGGAGAGCCCGAGCAGTACTTC.

The chain links TRBV7-9 to TRBJ2-3, with a tentative D call TRBD2 (7 bases). This CDR3 region has 15 residues. The V and J ends lost 5 bases and 1 base respectively, with 13 bases between them. CDR1 is SEHNR, CDR2 FQNEAQ, per germline (reference sequence). CDR3: CASSRDGGRTDTQYF. DNA of the CDR3: TGTGCCAGCAGCCGGGACGGGGGGCGCACAGATACGCAGTATTTT.

The J gene is TRBJ1-3, the V gene TRBV6-5; 8 bases map to TRBD1. The CDR3 consists of 15 residues. Trimming cost V 8 bases and J 0 bases; bases outside gene matches: 6. In germline, CDR1 is MNHEY, CDR2 SVGAGI. CDR3 nucleotides: TGTGCCAGCGGTCGGGACAGGAGCTCTGGAAACACCATATATTTT. The encoded protein is CASGRDRSSGNTIYF.

The chain combines TRBV7-8 with TRBJ2-1; a possible D gene is TRBD2 (5 bases). Germline assignment: CDR1 SGHVS and CDR2 FQNEAQ. V was clipped by 5 bases and J by 0 bases, with 17 bases between them. The CDR3 extends over 17 amino acids. CDR3 DNA sequence: TGTGCCAGCAGCCCAAGAGGGCCACTGAGCTCCTACAATGAGCAGTTCTTC. It translates to CASSPRGPLSSYNEQFF.

The chain is built from TRBV6-2 or TRBV6-3 and TRBJ2-3; 10 bases line up with TRBD2. The germline V gene encodes CDR1 MNHEY and CDR2 SVGEGT. The CDR3 consists of 18 residues. With 3 bases clipped from V and 5 bases from J, the junction kept 14 bases outside the gene matches. The CDR3 nucleotides are TGTGCCAGCAGTTATGTAGCGGGGGGAAGACGTGCCCTAGATACGCAGTATTTT. It translates to CASSYVAGGRRALDTQYF.

This clonotype was detected only a few times. The chain carries TRBV10-2 and TRBJ1-2; D may be TRBD1 (5 bases). There are 13 residues in the CDR3. Germline-derived CDR1 and CDR2 are WSHSY and SAAADI. The V end was cut by 2 bases, the J end by 8 bases, with 12 bases between. CDR3 loop: CASSETLPGGYTF. CDR3 sequence (DNA): TGCGCCAGCAGTGAGACCTTACCAGGGGGCTACACCTTC.

The CDR3 loop reads CASSAAGISNQPQHF. CDR3 nucleotide sequence: TGTGCCAGCAGTGCCGCAGGAATTAGCAATCAGCCCCAGCATTTT. This chain joins TRBV25-1 and TRBJ1-5; no clear D gene. The germline V gene encodes CDR1 MGHDK and CDR2 SYGVNS. Trimming shortened V by 4 bases and J by 0 bases, and 10 bases separated the two germline ends. This CDR3 comprises 15 residues. Supplemented by reference TRBV25-1 and TRBJ1-5, the full variable domain reads EADIYQTPRYLVIGTGKKITLECSQTMGHDKMYWYQQDPGMELHLIHYSYGVNSTEKGDLSSESTVSRIRTEHFPLTLESARPSHTSQYLCASSAAGISNQPQHFGDGTRLSIL.

The chain joins TRBV7-9 to TRBJ1-1; a possible D gene is TRBD1 (5 bases). In germline, CDR1 is SEHNR, CDR2 FQNEAQ (reference sequence). There are 15 residues in the CDR3. Trimming took 5 bases from V and 0 from J, leaving 13 bases between them. The CDR3 bases are TGTGCCAGCAGCCCTTCGACAGTCATGAACACTGAAGCTTTCTTT. This encodes CASSPSTVMNTEAFF.

The J gene is TRBJ2-2, the V gene TRBV10-3; 9 nucleotides align to TRBD1. The CDR3 is 14 residues long. The V gene's germline CDR1 is ENHRY and CDR2 SYGVKD. After removal of 4 bases from V and 3 bases from J, the junction contained 0 bases not matched to a gene. CDR3 protein: CAISGQGDTGELFF. In DNA form, the CDR3 reads TGTGCCATCAGTGGACAGGGGGACACCGGGGAGCTGTTTTTT.

There are a few counts of this clonotype. The rearrangement links TRBV15 to TRBJ2-5; 8 positions agree with TRBD2. The V segment lost 5 bases and the J segment 4 bases; nucleotides outside the gene matches: 3. Germline CDR1 LNHNV, CDR2 YYDKDF (reference sequence). The CDR3 has 13 amino acids. The CDR3 region has the DNA TGTGCCACCAGCCGGGGGGGGTTAGAGACCCAGTACTTC. This sequence encodes CATSRGGLETQYF.

In its sample, this clonotype was seen a few times. The chain carries TRBV2 and TRBJ1-1; tentatively, D is TRBD1 (5 bases). The CDR3 loop spans 14 amino acids. Germline loops: CDR1 SNHLY, CDR2 FYNNEI. The ends were cut back, 5 bases at V and 4 bases at J, with 14 bases in the middle. DNA of the CDR3: TGTGCCAGCAGTCGCCGGGGCCCGGTCACTGAAGCTTTCTTT. It encodes CASSRRGPVTEAFF.

This clonotype was counted only a few times. The V call is TRBV7-3, the J call TRBJ2-2; 9 bases map to TRBD2. The V gene end was trimmed by 4 bases and the J gene end by 4 bases; junction bases not matched to a gene: 7. The CDR3 totals 16 residues. Per germline, CDR1 SGHTA and CDR2 FQGTGA. The chain's CDR3 is CASSSRGRGPTGELFF. The DNA of the CDR3 is TGTGCCAGCAGCTCTCGCGGGAGGGGGCCCACCGGGGAGCTGTTTTTT.

This chain joins TRBV12-3 or TRBV12-4 and TRBJ2-7; 9 positions match TRBD2. This CDR3 spans 12 amino acids. V dropped 6 bases and J dropped 8; count of bases not matched to a gene: 5. CDR3 residues: CASRGGTSKQYF. CDR3 DNA: TGTGCCAGCAGGGGGGGGACTAGCAAGCAGTACTTC.

The chain links TRBV6-9 to TRBJ1-5; no clear D gene. Germline CDR1 reads MNHGY; CDR2 reads SVAAGI. V was cut by 6 bases and J by 4 bases, with 10 bases left in between. The length of the CDR3 is 13 residues. The CDR3 DNA reads as TGTGCCAGCAGCTCCATTGGTAATCAGCCCCAGCATTTT. Amino acid sequence: CASSSIGNQPQHF.

In DNA form, the CDR3 reads TGTGCCACCAGTTCGGGGACAGGGCCATACGAGCAGTACTTC. This translates into CATSSGTGPYEQYF. V gene TRBV15 combines with J gene TRBJ2-7, with 9 positions matching TRBD1. The germline V gene encodes CDR1 LNHNV and CDR2 YYDKDF (reference sequence). After removal of 6 bases from V and 4 bases from J, the junction contained 7 bases not matched to a gene. CDR3 length: 14 amino acids.

This chain uses TRBV2 with TRBJ2-3; perhaps TRBD2 as D (5 bases). Trimming pared 4 bases from V and 2 bases from J, leaving 13 bases between. Germline-derived CDR1 and CDR2 are SNHLY and FYNNEI. The CDR3 has 15 amino acids. The CDR3, as DNA: TGTGCCAGCAGTGGTCCTAGCAGATTCACAGATACGCAGTATTTT. Protein: CASSGPSRFTDTQYF.

There are a few counts of this clonotype. This chain connects TRBV6-5 to TRBJ2-7, with D perhaps TRBD1 (6 bases). This CDR3 has 15 residues. The germline CDR1 and CDR2 sequences are MNHEY and SVGAGI. V was cut by 4 bases and J by 2 bases, with 15 bases left in between. CDR3 loop: CASSSTGLSPYEQYF. The DNA for the CDR3 is TGTGCCAGCAGTTCGACAGGTCTTTCACCCTACGAGCAGTACTTC.